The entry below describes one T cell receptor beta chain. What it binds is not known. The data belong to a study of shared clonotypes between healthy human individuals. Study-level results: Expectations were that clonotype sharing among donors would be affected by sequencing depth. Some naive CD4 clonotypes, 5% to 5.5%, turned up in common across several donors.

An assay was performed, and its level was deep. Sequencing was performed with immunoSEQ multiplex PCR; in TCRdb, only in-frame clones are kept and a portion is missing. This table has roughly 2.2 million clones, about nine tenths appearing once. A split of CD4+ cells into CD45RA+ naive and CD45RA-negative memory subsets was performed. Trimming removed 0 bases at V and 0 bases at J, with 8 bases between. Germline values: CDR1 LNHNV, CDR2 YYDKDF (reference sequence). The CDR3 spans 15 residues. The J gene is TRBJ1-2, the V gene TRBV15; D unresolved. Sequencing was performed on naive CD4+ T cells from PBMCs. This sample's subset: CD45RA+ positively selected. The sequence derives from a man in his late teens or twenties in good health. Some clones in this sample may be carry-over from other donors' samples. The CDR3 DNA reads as TGTGCCACCAGCAGAGACCAAATAGCTAACTATGGCTACACCTTC. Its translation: CATSRDQIANYGYTF.